This TCR beta chain was sequenced during a study of T-cell reconstitution after alpha-beta-depleted transplantation in children. During its preparation, the TCRbeta library received unique molecular identifiers. Using its own MiXCR run on the PCR reads, TCRdb lists one record per CDR3 protein. Of about 500,000 distinct CDR3 sequences in the sample, about 31% were seen once. This CDR3 is 16 amino acids long. The V and J ends lost 2 bases and 1 base respectively, with 12 bases between them. Germline V lookup: CDR1 LNHNV, CDR2 YYDKDF (reference sequence). The V gene is TRBV15, the J gene TRBJ2-1; tentative D call: TRBD2 (6 bases). The TCR comes from a human donor who donated a stem cell graft to a child with aplastic anemia. Here the sequenced sample was PBMCs from the stem cell graft donor, taken from the stem cell graft. CDR3 DNA: TGTGCCACCAGCAGAAGGCAGGGAGGATCCTACAATGAGCAGTTCTTC. The encoded protein is CATSRRQGGSYNEQFF.